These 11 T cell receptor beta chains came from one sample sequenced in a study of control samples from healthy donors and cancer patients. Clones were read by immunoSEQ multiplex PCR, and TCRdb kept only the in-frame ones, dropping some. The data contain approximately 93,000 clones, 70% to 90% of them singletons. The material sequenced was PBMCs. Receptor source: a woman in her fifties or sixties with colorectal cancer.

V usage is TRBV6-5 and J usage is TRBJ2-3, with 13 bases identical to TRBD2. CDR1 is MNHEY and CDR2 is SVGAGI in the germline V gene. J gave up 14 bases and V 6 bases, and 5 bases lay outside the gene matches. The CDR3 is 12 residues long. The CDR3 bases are TGTGCCAGCAGGGACTGGACTAGCGGGGGGTATTTT. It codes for CASRDWTSGGYF.

The CDR3 DNA reads TGTGCCGCCTCCAGTCAGGTTTCCACCGGGGAGCTGTTTTTT. The encoded protein is CAASSQVSTGELFF. The chain uses TRBV19 and TRBJ2-2; D ambiguous. The germline V gene encodes CDR1 LNHDA and CDR2 SQIVND (reference sequence). There are 14 residues in the CDR3. Trimming cost V 11 bases and J 4 bases, with 17 bases left between them.

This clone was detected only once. CDR3 bases: TGTGCCACCAGATCGACAGGAAAAGCTTCTGGAAACACCATATATTTT. Protein: CATRSTGKASGNTIYF. The chain uses TRBV15 and TRBJ1-3, with D perhaps TRBD1 (6 bases). The length of the CDR3 is 16 residues. CDR1 and CDR2 from the germline V gene are LNHNV and YYDKDF (reference sequence). V was clipped by 6 bases and J by 1 base, with 16 bases between them. Complete variable domain (other parts from reference TRBV15 and TRBJ1-3): DAMVIQNPRYQVTQFGKPVTLSCSQTLNHNVMYWYQQKSSQAPKLLFHYYDKDFNNEADTPDNFQSRRPNTSFCFLDIRSPGLGDTAMYLCATRSTGKASGNTIYFGEGSWLTVV.

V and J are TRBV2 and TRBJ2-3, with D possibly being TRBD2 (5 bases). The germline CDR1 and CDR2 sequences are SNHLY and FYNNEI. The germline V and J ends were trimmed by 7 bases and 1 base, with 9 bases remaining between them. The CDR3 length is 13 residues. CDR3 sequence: CASTRAGTDTQYF. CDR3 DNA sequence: TGTGCCAGCACGAGGGCGGGCACAGATACGCAGTATTTT.

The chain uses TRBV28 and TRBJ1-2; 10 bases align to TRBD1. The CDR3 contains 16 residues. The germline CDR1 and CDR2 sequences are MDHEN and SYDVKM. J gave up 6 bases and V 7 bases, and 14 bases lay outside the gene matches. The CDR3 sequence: CASTPPVTGTGDGYTF. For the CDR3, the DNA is TGTGCCAGCACCCCCCCGGTCACCGGGACAGGGGATGGCTACACCTTC.

CDR3 coding DNA: TGTGCCAGCAGTCTGAGACAGGGGGAGAAGGCCCTCCACTTT. As protein: CASSLRQGEKALHF. The gene calls are TRBV6-5 and TRBJ1-6, with 9 bases aligning to TRBD1. Looked up from germline, CDR1 is MNHEY and CDR2 is SVGAGI. V lost 5 bases, J lost 14 bases, and 10 bases stayed unmatched. The CDR3 is 14 amino acids.

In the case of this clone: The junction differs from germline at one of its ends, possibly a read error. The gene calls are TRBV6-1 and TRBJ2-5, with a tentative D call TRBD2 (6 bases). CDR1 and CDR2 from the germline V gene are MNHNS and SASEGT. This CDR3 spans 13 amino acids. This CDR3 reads CASREAGRETQYF. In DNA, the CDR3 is TGTGCCAGCAGGGAAGCGGGCCGGGAGACCCAGTACTTC.

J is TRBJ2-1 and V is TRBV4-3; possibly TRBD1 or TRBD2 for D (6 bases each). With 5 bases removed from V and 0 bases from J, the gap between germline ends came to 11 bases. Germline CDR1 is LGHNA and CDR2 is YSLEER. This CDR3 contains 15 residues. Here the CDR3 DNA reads TGCGCCAGCAGCTCACAGGGACTCTCCTACAATGAGCAGTTCTTC. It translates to CASSSQGLSYNEQFF.

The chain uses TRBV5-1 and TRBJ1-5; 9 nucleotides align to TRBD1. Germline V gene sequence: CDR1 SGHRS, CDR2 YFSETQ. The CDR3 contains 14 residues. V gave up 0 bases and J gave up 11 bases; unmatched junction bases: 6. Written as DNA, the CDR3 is TGCGCCAGCAGCTTGGGGGGACAGGGAGGGACCCAGCATTTT. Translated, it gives CASSLGGQGGTQHF.

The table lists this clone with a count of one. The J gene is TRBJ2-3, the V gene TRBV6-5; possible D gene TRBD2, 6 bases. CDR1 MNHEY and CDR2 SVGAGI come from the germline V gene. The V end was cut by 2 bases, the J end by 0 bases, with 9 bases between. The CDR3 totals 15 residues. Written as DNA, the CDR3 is TGTGCCAGCAGTTACCAACTAGCTAGCACAGATACGCAGTATTTT. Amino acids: CASSYQLASTDTQYF.

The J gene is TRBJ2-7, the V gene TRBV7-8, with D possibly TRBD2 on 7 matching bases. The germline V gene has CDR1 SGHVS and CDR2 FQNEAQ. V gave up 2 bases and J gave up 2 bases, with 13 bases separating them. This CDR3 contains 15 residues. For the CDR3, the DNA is TGTGCCAGCAGCTTAAGCGACGGGGGGCCCTACGAGCAGTACGTC. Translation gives CASSLSDGGPYEQYV.